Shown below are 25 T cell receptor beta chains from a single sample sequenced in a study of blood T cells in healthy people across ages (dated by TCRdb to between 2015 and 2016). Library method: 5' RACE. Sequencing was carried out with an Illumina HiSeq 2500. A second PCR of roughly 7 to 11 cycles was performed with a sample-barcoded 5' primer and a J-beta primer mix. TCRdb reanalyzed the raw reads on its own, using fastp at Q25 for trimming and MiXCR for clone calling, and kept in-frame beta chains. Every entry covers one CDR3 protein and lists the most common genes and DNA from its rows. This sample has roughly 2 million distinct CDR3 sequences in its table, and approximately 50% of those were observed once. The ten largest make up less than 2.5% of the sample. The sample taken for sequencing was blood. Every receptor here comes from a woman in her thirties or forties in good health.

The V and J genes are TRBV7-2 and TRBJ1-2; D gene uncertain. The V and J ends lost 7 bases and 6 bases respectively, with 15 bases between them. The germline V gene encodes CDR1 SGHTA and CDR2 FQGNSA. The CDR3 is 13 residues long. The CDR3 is CASNRGRWDGYTF. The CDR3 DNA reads TGTGCCAGCAACCGAGGCCGCTGGGATGGCTACACCTTC. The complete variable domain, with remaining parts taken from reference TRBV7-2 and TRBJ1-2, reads GAGVSQSPSNKVTEKGKDVELRCDPISGHTALYWYRQSLGQGLEFLIYFQGNSAPDKSGLPSDRFSAERTGGSVSTLTIQRTQQEDSAVYLCASNRGRWDGYTFGSGTRLTVV.

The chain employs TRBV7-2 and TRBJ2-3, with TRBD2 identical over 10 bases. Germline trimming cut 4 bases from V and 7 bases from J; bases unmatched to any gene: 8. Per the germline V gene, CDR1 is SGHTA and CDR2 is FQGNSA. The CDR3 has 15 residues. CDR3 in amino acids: CASSYTSGADYTQYF. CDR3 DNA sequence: TGTGCCAGCAGCTATACTAGCGGGGCCGATTATACGCAGTATTTT.

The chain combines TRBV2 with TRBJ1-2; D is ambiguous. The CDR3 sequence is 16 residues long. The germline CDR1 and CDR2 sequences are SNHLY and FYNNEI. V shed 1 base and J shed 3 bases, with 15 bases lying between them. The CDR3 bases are TGTGCCAGCAGTGAAGGTCTGCAAGGGTTTGACTATGGCTACACCTTC. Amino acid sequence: CASSEGLQGFDYGYTF.

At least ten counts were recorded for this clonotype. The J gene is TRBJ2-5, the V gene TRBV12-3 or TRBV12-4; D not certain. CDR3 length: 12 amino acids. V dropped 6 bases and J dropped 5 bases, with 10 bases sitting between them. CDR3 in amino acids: CASSLRVETQYF. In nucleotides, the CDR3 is TGTGCCAGCAGCTTACGGGTGGAGACCCAGTACTTC.

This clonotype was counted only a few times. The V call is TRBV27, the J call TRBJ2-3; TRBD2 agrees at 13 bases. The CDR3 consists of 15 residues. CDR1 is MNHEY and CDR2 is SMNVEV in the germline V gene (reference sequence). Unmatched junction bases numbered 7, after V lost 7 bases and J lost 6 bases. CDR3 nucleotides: TGTGCCAGCACCCGGACTAGCGGGGGATCGGATACGCAGTATTTT. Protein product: CASTRTSGGSDTQYF.

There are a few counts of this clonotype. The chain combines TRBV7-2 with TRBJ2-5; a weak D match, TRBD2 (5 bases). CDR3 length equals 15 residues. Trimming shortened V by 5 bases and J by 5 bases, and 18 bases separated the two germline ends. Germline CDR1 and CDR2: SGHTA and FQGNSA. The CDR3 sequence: CASSLRIARWETQYF. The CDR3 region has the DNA TGTGCCAGCAGCCTCCGGATAGCGAGGTGGGAGACCCAGTACTTC.

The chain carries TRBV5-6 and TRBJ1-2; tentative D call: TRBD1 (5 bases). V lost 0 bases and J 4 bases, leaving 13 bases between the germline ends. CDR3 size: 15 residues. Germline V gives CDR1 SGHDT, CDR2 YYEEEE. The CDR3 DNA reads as TGTGCCAGCAGCTTGGTTCAGGGAGGGAGCTATGGCTACACCTTC. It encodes CASSLVQGGSYGYTF.

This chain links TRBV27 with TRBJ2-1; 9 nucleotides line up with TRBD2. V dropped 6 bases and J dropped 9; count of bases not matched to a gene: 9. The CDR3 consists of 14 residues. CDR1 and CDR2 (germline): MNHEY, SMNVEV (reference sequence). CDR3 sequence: CASSQSGGLVEQFF. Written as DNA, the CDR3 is TGTGCCAGCAGCCAGAGCGGGGGGCTGGTTGAGCAGTTCTTC.

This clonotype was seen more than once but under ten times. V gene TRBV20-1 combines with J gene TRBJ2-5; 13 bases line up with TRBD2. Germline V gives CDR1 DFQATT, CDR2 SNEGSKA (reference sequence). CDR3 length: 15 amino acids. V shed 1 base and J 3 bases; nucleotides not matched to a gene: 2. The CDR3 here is CSARAGTSGEETQYF. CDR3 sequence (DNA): TGCAGTGCTAGAGCCGGGACTAGCGGGGAAGAGACCCAGTACTTC.

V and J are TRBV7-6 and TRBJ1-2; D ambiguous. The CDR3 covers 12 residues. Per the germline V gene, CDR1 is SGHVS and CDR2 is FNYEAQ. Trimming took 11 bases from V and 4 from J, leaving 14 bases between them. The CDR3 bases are TGTGCCGTTCTATCGGGGATCTATGGCTACACCTTC. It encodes CAVLSGIYGYTF.

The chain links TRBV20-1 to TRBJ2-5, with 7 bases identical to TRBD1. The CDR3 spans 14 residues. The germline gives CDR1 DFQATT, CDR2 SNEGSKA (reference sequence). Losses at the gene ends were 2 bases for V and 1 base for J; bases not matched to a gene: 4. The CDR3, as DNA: TGCAGTGCTAGATTGGGACAGCCCCAAGAGACCCAGTACTTC. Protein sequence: CSARLGQPQETQYF.

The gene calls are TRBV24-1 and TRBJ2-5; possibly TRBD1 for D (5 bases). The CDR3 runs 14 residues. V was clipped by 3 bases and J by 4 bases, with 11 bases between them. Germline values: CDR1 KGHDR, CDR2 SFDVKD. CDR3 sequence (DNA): TGTGCCACCAGTGATCTGACAGATCGAGAGACCCAGTACTTC. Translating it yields CATSDLTDRETQYF.

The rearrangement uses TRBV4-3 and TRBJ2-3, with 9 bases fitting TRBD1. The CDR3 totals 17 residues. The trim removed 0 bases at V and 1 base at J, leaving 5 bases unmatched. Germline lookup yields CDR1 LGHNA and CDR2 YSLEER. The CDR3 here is CASSQDTGGAGTDTQYF. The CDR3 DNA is TGCGCCAGCAGCCAAGATACAGGGGGCGCCGGCACAGATACGCAGTATTTT.

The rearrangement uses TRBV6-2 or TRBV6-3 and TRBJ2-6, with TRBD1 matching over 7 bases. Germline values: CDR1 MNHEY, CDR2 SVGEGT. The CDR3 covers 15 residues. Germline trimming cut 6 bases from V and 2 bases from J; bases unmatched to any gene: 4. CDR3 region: CASRETGPGANVLTF. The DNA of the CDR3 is TGTGCCAGCAGAGAGACAGGGCCTGGGGCCAACGTCCTGACTTTC.

CDR3 nucleotide sequence: TGCAGCGTTGAAAGGACAGGGGGTCGTGAAGCTTTCTTT. Its protein is CSVERTGGREAFF. The chain recombines TRBV29-1 with TRBJ1-1; 10 bases are shared with TRBD1. V trimming: 2 bases; J trimming: 7 bases; junction bases outside the gene matches: 4. CDR1 is SQVTM, CDR2 ANQGSEA, per germline. CDR3 length: 13 residues.

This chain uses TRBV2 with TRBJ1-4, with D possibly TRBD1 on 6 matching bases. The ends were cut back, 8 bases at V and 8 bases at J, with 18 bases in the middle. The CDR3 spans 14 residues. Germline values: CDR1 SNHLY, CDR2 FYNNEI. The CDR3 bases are TGTGCCAGCCTTCCCACAGGGTTTGGGGAAAAACTGTTTTTT. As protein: CASLPTGFGEKLFF. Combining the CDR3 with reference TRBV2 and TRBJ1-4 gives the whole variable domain EPEVTQTPSHQVTQMGQEVILRCVPISNHLYFYWYRQILGQKVEFLVSFYNNEISEKSEIFDDQFSVERPDGSNFTLKIRSTKLEDSAMYFCASLPTGFGEKLFFGSGTQLSVL.

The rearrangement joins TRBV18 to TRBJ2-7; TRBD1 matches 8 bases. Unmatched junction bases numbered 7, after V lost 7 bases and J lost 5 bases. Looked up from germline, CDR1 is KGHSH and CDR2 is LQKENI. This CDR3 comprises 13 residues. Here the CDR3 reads CASLETGAHEQYF. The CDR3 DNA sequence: TGTGCCAGCTTAGAGACAGGGGCCCACGAGCAGTACTTC. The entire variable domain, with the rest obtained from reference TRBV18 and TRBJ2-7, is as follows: NAGVMQNPRHLVRRRGQEARLRCSPMKGHSHVYWYRQLPEEGLKFMVYLQKENIIDESGMPKERFSAEFPKEGPSILRIQQVVRGDSAAYFCASLETGAHEQYFGPGTRLTVT.

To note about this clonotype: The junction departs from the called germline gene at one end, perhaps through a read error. In DNA form, the CDR3 reads TGTGCCAGCAGGTCACGGGGTGAAGAACTGTTTTTT. The encoded protein is CASRSRGEELFF. The chain joins TRBV7-8 to TRBJ1-4; D gene ambiguous. CDR1 is SGHVS and CDR2 is FQNEAQ in the germline V gene. This CDR3 has 12 amino acids.

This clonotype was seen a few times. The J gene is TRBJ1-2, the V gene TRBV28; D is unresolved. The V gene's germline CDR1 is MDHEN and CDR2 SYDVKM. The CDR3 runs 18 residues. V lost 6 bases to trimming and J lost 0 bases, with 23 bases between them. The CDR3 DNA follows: TGTGCCAGCAGACCTTCTGGCCGGGCCCATCTGGCTAACTATGGCTACACCTTC. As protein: CASRPSGRAHLANYGYTF.

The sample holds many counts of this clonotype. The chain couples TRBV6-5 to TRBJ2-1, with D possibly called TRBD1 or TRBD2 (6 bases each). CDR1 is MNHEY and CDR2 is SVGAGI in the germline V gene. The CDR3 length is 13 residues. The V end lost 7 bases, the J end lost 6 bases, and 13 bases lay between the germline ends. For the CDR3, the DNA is TGTGCCAGCATCCCCGGAGGGGGCAATGAGCAGTTCTTC. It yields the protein CASIPGGGNEQFF.

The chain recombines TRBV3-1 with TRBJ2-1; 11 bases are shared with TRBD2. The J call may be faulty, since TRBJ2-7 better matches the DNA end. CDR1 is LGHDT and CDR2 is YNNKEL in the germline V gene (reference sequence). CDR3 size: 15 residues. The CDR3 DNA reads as TGTGCCAGCAGCCGTAGCGGGGGGGTATACAATGAGCAGTACTTC. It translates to CASSRSGGVYNEQYF.

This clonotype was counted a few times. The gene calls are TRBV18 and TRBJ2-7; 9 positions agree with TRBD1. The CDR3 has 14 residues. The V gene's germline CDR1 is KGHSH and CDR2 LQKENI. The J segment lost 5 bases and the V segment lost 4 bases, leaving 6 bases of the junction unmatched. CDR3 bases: TGTGCCAGCTCACAAGGACAGGGGAATCACGAGCAGTACTTC. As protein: CASSQGQGNHEQYF.

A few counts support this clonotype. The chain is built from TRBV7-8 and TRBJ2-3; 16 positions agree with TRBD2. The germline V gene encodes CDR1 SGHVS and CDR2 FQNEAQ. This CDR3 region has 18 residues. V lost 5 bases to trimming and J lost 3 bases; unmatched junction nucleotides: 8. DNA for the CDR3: TGTGCCAGCAGCGTGGGACTAGCGGGGGGGTTGAATACAGATACGCAGTATTTT. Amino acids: CASSVGLAGGLNTDTQYF.

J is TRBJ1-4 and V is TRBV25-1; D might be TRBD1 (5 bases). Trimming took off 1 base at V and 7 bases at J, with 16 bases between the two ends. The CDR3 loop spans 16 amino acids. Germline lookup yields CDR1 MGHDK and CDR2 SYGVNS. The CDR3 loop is CASSESSGGGIEKLFF. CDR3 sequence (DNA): TGTGCCAGCAGTGAATCAAGCGGGGGGGGTATTGAAAAACTGTTTTTT.

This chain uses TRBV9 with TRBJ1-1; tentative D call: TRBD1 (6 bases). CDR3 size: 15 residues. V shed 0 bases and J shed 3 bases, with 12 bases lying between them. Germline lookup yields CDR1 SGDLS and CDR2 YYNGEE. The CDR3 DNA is TGTGCCAGCAGCGTAGGAGGGGGAGGGTACACTGAAGCTTTCTTT. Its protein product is CASSVGGGGYTEAFF.